This is a list of T cell receptor beta chains from one sample in a study of T cell responses to AZD1222 COVID-19 vaccine. Sequenced by immunoSEQ multiplex PCR; TCRdb stores in-frame clones only, minus some. Of about 170,000 clones in the sample, about 92% are singletons; the top ten hold around 4%. The material sequenced was peripheral blood, taken on day 0 of AZD1222 vaccination. These receptors were collected from an adult in good health. Each CDR3 is given with its conserved first and last residue. A D gene is named only where the DNA matches it firmly. Size is omitted from some rows. Given values are once, few, many or a class for expanded clones.

TRBJ1-4,TRBV19,TRBD1,-,15,TGTGCCAGTAGTGGACGGACAGGGGAGAATGAAAAACTGTTTTTT,CASSGRTGENEKLFF
TRBJ2-7,TRBV27,-,-,13,TGTGCCAGCAGTTCCCACAATTACTACGAGCAGTACTTC,CASSSHNYYEQYF
TRBJ2-1,TRBV24-1,TRBD1,-,14,TGTGCCACCTCCGGGACAGGGATGTCCAATGAGCAGTTCTTC,CATSGTGMSNEQFF
TRBJ1-2,TRBV6-1,-,-,13,TGTGCCAGCAGTGATTTTGGGTTCTATGGCTACACCTTC,CASSDFGFYGYTF
TRBJ2-7,TRBV30,TRBD1,-,12,TGTGCCTGCCGGGACAGTGCGCGCGAGCAGTACTTC,CACRDSAREQYF
TRBJ1-1,TRBV5-5,-,-,14,TGTGCCAGCAGGTTAATACTAGAAACGGCTGAAGCTTTCTTT,CASRLILETAEAFF
TRBJ2-7,TRBV18,TRBD1,-,14,TGTGCCAGCTCACCGGACAGGAGTTCCTACGAGCAGTACTTC,CASSPDRSSYEQYF
TRBJ2-7,TRBV28,-,once,15,TGTGCCAGCAGTGGCAGGGGGGGTAAGGGCTACGAGCAGTACTTC,CASSGRGGKGYEQYF
TRBJ2-3,TRBV7-6,TRBD2,-,15,TGTGCCAGCAGCTTAGGGACTAGCGGGGCAGATACGCAGTATTTT,CASSLGTSGADTQYF
TRBJ2-1,TRBV28,-,-,12,TGTGCCAGCAGTTTCCCCCTCAATGAGCAGTTCTTC,CASSFPLNEQFF
TRBJ2-1,TRBV7-9,-,-,13,TGTGCCAGCAGCTCTTCCCTCACAAATGAGCAGTTCTTC,CASSSSLTNEQFF
TRBJ1-1,TRBV5-4,-,-,15,TGTGCCAGCAGCTTGGTAGGGGTCGGGGAGACTGAAGCTTTCTTT,CASSLVGVGETEAFF
TRBJ1-3,TRBV6-5,-,once,16,TGTGCCAGCAGTTACTCGCTGAGGGACTCTGGAAACACCATATATTTT,CASSYSLRDSGNTIYF
TRBJ2-1,TRBV4-1,TRBD2,-,16,TGCGCCAGCAGTCGTTACGGACTAGCGGGGGTCAATGAGCAGTTCTTC,CASSRYGLAGVNEQFF
TRBJ1-1,TRBV7-9,-,-,13,TGTGCCAGCAGCTCACGGGTAGCCACTGAAGCTTTCTTT,CASSSRVATEAFF
TRBJ1-2,TRBV27,-,-,18,TGTGCCAGCAGTTCCTCCTCGAACCGGGACACCACTAACTATGGCTACACCTTC,CASSSSSNRDTTNYGYTF
TRBJ2-2,TRBV18,-,-,12,TGTGCCAGCTTTTCGGGGATCGGGGAGCTGTTTTTT,CASFSGIGELFF
TRBJ1-2,TRBV6-6,TRBD1,once,15,TGTGCCAGCACCGCGACAGGGGAAATTCACTATGGCTACACCTTC,CASTATGEIHYGYTF
TRBJ1-5,TRBV4-1,-,-,15,TGCGCCAGCAGCCAAGATGTCGATAGCAATCAGCCCCAGCATTTT,CASSQDVDSNQPQHF
TRBJ1-1,TRBV7-9,-,once,11,TGTGCCAGCAGCCGGGACACTGAAGCTTTCTTT,CASSRDTEAFF
TRBJ2-5,TRBV7-2,TRBD2,-,16,TGTGCCAGCAGCTTAGGGACTAGCGGGTACCAAGAGACCCAGTACTTC,CASSLGTSGYQETQYF
TRBJ2-6,TRBV18,TRBD1,-,16,TGTGCCAGCGAGCGACAGGGGGCGGCTGGGGCCAACGTCCTGACTTTC,CASERQGAAGANVLTF
TRBJ2-2,TRBV7-9,-,once,15,TGTGCCAGCAGCTTAAGGGCAGTGAACACCGGGGAGCTGTTTTTT,CASSLRAVNTGELFF
TRBJ1-2,TRBV5-1,TRBD1,-,16,TGCGCCAGCAGCCACTCCCGGACAGGGGCTAACTATGGCTACACCTTC,CASSHSRTGANYGYTF
TRBJ2-2,TRBV11-3,-,few,18,TGTGCCAGCAGCCCCGTGAAGGGAATCCTTAGAGACACCGGGGAGCTGTTTTTT,CASSPVKGILRDTGELFF
TRBJ1-1,TRBV10-1,TRBD1,-,13,TGCGCCAGCCAGGACAGGGGGCGAGATGAAGCTTTCTTT,CASQDRGRDEAFF
TRBJ1-1,TRBV5-1,-,-,13,TGCGCCAGCAGCTACAGGGTGAACACTGAAGCTTTCTTT,CASSYRVNTEAFF
TRBJ1-5,TRBV7-8,-,-,14,TGTGCCAGCAGCTTCACGAGTAGCAATCAGCCCCAGCATTTT,CASSFTSSNQPQHF
TRBJ1-1,TRBV19,-,-,15,TGTGCCAGTAGTATACCTTCTGGGGCGAGCGCTGAAGCTTTCTTT,CASSIPSGASAEAFF
TRBJ2-7,TRBV5-1,TRBD2,-,16,TGCGCCAGCAGCGTTTGCCCGCGGGGGGGGGCCTACGAGCAGTACTTC,CASSVCPRGGAYEQYF
TRBJ2-1,TRBV4-1,-,-,15,TGCGCCAGCAGCCAAGAACGGGCCAGGGGAGTTGAGCAGTTCTTC,CASSQERARGVEQFF
TRBJ1-2,TRBV3-1/TRBV3-2,-,-,14,TGTGCCAGCAGCCAAGATCCGGGGCCCTATGGCTACACCTTC,CASSQDPGPYGYTF
TRBJ2-7,TRBV5-1,-,-,13,TGCGCCAGCAGCTTTGACGGATCCTACGAGCAGTACTTC,CASSFDGSYEQYF
TRBJ1-5,TRBV27,TRBD1,once,14,TGTGCCAGCAGTTCGGACAGGTGGAATCAGCCCCAGCATTTT,CASSSDRWNQPQHF
TRBJ1-6,TRBV3-1/TRBV3-2,-,few,16,TGTGCCAGCAGCCAAGCCGGCGGGGGCCTAAATTCACCCCTCCACTTT,CASSQAGGGLNSPLHF